This T cell receptor beta chain was documented in a study of blood T cell repertoires in COVID-19. Using immunoSEQ multiplex PCR, the repertoire was profiled, and TCRdb retains in-frame clones only, with some absent. Among 180,000 or so clones listed, about four fifths were seen once. The CDR3 spans 16 residues. CDR1 is SGHTA, CDR2 FQGNSA, per germline. J gave up 4 bases and V 1 base, and 4 bases lay outside the gene matches. The TCR was taken from a woman between 45 and 60 years old in a cohort exposed to, infected with or recovered from COVID-19 (not recorded which). The sequenced sample consisted of PBMCs or T cells enriched from blood (not recorded which). The rearrangement joins TRBV7-2 to TRBJ2-1; the match to TRBD2 covers 10 bases. The CDR3, as DNA: TGTGCCAGCAGCTTAGGAGGGACTAGCGTTTACAATGAGCAGTTCTTC. It translates to CASSLGGTSVYNEQFF.